The 10 T cell receptor beta chains presented below share a single source sample, sequenced in a study of T cells after yellow fever vaccination. TCRdb reprocessed the 5' RACE reads with MiXCR, giving one entry per CDR3 protein. The sample has about 300,000 distinct CDR3 sequences, 8.7% seen once. The sequencing used CD4+ T cells sorted from PBMCs, collected 5 days after the yellow fever booster vaccination. The origin of the receptors is a man between 18 and 29 years old who received the YFV17D yellow fever vaccine.

The V and J genes are TRBV20-1 and TRBJ1-5; the D gene is possibly TRBD1 (5 bases). From germline, CDR1 is DFQATT and CDR2 SNEGSKA (reference sequence). V dropped 6 bases and J dropped 2 bases, with 14 bases sitting between them. This CDR3 is built from 14 residues. The CDR3: CSAIEGNGNQPQHF. The DNA for the CDR3 is TGCAGTGCAATTGAGGGGAACGGCAATCAGCCCCAGCATTTT.

This clonotype appeared a few times. V gene TRBV7-9 combines with J gene TRBJ2-2; 11 bases align to TRBD2. CDR1 SEHNR and CDR2 FQNEAQ come from the germline V gene (reference sequence). This CDR3 is built from 16 residues. The CDR3 spells CARGTSGGTNTGELFF. In DNA form, the CDR3 reads TGTGCTAGGGGAACTAGCGGGGGTACGAACACCGGGGAGCTGTTTTTT.

The CDR3 DNA reads as TGCGCCAGCAGGGGGATCGGGGGTGCGAGGACTGAAGCTTTCTTT. Its protein product is CASRGIGGARTEAFF. The V and J genes are TRBV4-1 and TRBJ1-1, with D tentatively TRBD1 (5 bases). Trimming stripped 6 bases from V and 5 bases from J, with 19 bases between. This CDR3 contains 15 residues. CDR1 is MGHRA and CDR2 is YSYEKL in the germline V gene.

This clonotype was seen a few times. The gene calls are TRBV20-1 and TRBJ1-2; 7 bases match TRBD1. Trimming cost V 3 bases and J 3 bases; bases outside gene matches: 4. Germline V gene sequence: CDR1 DFQATT, CDR2 SNEGSKA (reference sequence). There are 13 residues in the CDR3. The CDR3 is CSASPTGDYGYTF. CDR3 bases: TGCAGTGCTAGCCCAACAGGGGACTATGGCTACACCTTC.

The V call is TRBV2, the J call TRBJ2-4; 9 nucleotides line up with TRBD1. The CDR3 length is 15 residues. The V and J ends lost 6 bases and 3 bases, in that order; junction bases with no gene match: 6. In germline, CDR1 is SNHLY, CDR2 FYNNEI. CDR3 sequence (DNA): TGTGCCAGCAGAACACAGGGGGCAGGCAAAAACATTCAGTACTTC. Its protein is CASRTQGAGKNIQYF.

The chain links TRBV6-5 to TRBJ1-3, with D unresolved. Trimming removed 6 bases from V and 0 bases from J, with 12 bases in between. This CDR3 comprises 15 residues. Per germline, CDR1 MNHEY and CDR2 SVGAGI. The CDR3 nucleotides are TGTGCCAGCAGGAAACGACGGAACTCTGGAAACACCATATATTTT. It yields the protein CASRKRRNSGNTIYF.

The chain couples TRBV29-1 to TRBJ2-5; TRBD1 agrees at 11 bases. Unmatched junction bases numbered 1, after V lost 6 bases and J lost 4 bases. CDR1 and CDR2 from the germline V gene are SQVTM and ANQGSEA. The CDR3 contains 12 residues. The CDR3 DNA sequence: TGCAGCGTGGACAGGGGGCTAGAGACCCAGTACTTC. Residues: CSVDRGLETQYF. The entire variable domain, with the rest obtained from reference TRBV29-1 and TRBJ2-5, is as follows: SAVISQKPSRDICQRGTSLTIQCQVDSQVTMMFWYRQQPGQSLTLIATANQGSEATYESGFVIDKFPISRPNLTFSTLTVSNMSPEDSSIYLCSVDRGLETQYFGPGTRLLVL.

This clonotype was recorded many times. V gene TRBV7-2 combines with J gene TRBJ2-5, with 11 bases matching TRBD1. V was clipped by 5 bases and J by 7 bases; unmatched bases: 6. From germline, CDR1 is SGHTA and CDR2 FQGNSA. The CDR3 covers 14 residues. In nucleotides, the CDR3 is TGTGCCAGCAGCCAGGACAGGGGGCGGGGGACCCAGTACTTC. Translated, it gives CASSQDRGRGTQYF.

The V gene is TRBV20-1, the J gene TRBJ1-4, with D maybe TRBD1 (6 bases). Germline V gene sequence: CDR1 DFQATT, CDR2 SNEGSKA (reference sequence). The CDR3 length is 15 residues. Trimming stripped 5 bases from V and 5 bases from J, with 18 bases between. DNA for the CDR3: TGCAGTGCTTCCCGAGGGGGGCTTGAGAATGAAAAACTGTTTTTT. This gives the protein CSASRGGLENEKLFF.

This clonotype was seen many times. DNA for the CDR3: TGTGCCAGCAGCTCATGGAGGGCAGGGAATTCCTACGAGCAGTACTTC. It specifies CASSSWRAGNSYEQYF. V is TRBV5-6 and J is TRBJ2-7; TRBD2 might be the D (6 bases). CDR1 and CDR2 (germline): SGHDT, YYEEEE. The V end was cut by 3 bases, the J end by 1 base, with 17 bases between. The length of the CDR3 is 16 residues.